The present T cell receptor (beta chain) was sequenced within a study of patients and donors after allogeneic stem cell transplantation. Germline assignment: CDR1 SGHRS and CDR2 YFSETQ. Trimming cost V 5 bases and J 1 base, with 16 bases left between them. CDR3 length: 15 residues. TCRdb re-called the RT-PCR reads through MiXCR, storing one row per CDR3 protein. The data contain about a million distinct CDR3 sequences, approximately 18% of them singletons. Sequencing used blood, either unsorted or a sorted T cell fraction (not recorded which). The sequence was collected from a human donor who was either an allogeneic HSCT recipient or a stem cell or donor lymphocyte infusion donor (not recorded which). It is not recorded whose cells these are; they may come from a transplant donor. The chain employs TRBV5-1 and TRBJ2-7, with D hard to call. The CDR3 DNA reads TGCGCCAGCAGGGATTCGCCGACGGAGTCCTACGAGCAGTACTTC. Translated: CASRDSPTESYEQYF.